The 28 T cell receptor beta chains presented below share a single source sample, sequenced in a study of blood T cell repertoires in COVID-19. The method was immunoSEQ multiplex PCR; TCRdb's version includes in-frame clones alone and lacks a portion of them. The table records fewer than 200,000 clones, roughly 80% of them present only once. The specimen sequenced was PBMCs or T cells enriched from blood (not recorded which). Receptor source: a man between 50 and 59 years old who had recovered from COVID-19.

CDR3 in DNA: TGTGCCAGCAGCCAAGCACAGCTATCGGTTTCGGGGGAGCAGTACTTC. This gives the protein CASSQAQLSVSGEQYF. This rearrangement joins TRBV3-1 (or the pseudogene TRBV3-2) to TRBJ2-7, with a possible D match to TRBD2 (5 bases). This CDR3 has 16 amino acids. The V gene lost 1 base and the J gene lost 7 bases, with 20 bases spanning the gap. From germline, CDR1 is LGHDT and CDR2 YNNKEL (reference sequence).

Turning to this clone: Other nucleotide sequences in the sample specify the same CDR3. The chain carries TRBV3-1 (or the pseudogene TRBV3-2) and TRBJ1-2; D may be TRBD1 (5 bases). The CDR3 loop spans 14 amino acids. Germline V gives CDR1 LGHDT, CDR2 YNNKEL (reference sequence). The V gene lost 1 base and the J gene lost 8 bases, with 14 bases spanning the gap. The CDR3 DNA reads TGTGCCAGCAGCCAAGGCGGGGACCGCCGGGGCTACACCTTC. Its translation: CASSQGGDRRGYTF.

V usage is TRBV19 and J usage is TRBJ1-5, with TRBD1 as a possible D gene (5 bases). Germline CDR1 is LNHDA and CDR2 is SQIVND (reference sequence). The CDR3 loop spans 15 amino acids. Trimming pared 0 bases from V and 7 bases from J, leaving 13 bases between. Here the CDR3 reads CASSIDTSGYQPQHF. The CDR3 DNA is TGTGCCAGTAGTATAGACACCTCAGGGTACCAGCCCCAGCATTTT.

The rearrangement uses TRBV11-2 and TRBJ2-1; 9 bases are a match to TRBD2. With V trimmed by 6 bases and J by 5 bases, 11 bases remained unmatched. Germline CDR1 SGHAT, CDR2 FQNNGV. This CDR3 spans 16 amino acids. CDR3 sequence reads: CASRRLGLAFHNEQFF. The DNA of the CDR3 is TGTGCCAGCAGGCGACTAGGACTAGCGTTCCACAATGAGCAGTTCTTC.

The V and J genes are TRBV27 and TRBJ2-7; D is possibly TRBD1 (5 bases). This CDR3 spans 12 amino acids. V was trimmed by 2 bases and J by 8 bases, leaving 10 bases between them. CDR1 is MNHEY and CDR2 is SMNVEV in the germline V gene (reference sequence). The CDR3 region has the DNA TGTGCCAGCAGTTTAAGGGCAGGGCAGCAGTACTTC. Its protein is CASSLRAGQQYF.

The chain employs TRBV20-1 and TRBJ2-1; 8 bases match TRBD2. The CDR3 consists of 15 residues. Germline CDR1 and CDR2: DFQATT and SNEGSKA (reference sequence). With 3 bases clipped from V and 4 bases from J, the junction kept 8 bases outside the gene matches. CDR3 residues: CSASRELAGYNEQFF. The CDR3 nucleotides are TGCAGTGCTAGTCGGGAATTAGCGGGGTACAATGAGCAGTTCTTC.

This clone appeared once. The chain combines TRBV12-5 with TRBJ2-3; the match to TRBD1 covers 9 bases. CDR3 size: 16 residues. Germline V gene sequence: CDR1 LGHNT, CDR2 FRNRAP. The trim removed 1 base at V and 1 base at J, leaving 3 bases unmatched. CDR3 region: CASGLGTGVGTDTQYF. Written as DNA, the CDR3 is TGTGCTAGTGGTTTGGGGACAGGGGTCGGCACAGATACGCAGTATTTT.

The chain couples TRBV24-1 to TRBJ1-3, with 7 bases matching TRBD1. The CDR3 totals 17 residues. The V gene end was trimmed by 1 base and the J gene end by 8 bases; junction bases not matched to a gene: 13. CDR1 is KGHDR, CDR2 SFDVKD, per germline. CDR3 in amino acids: CATSDFEGGIWRYTIYF. In DNA form, the CDR3 reads TGTGCCACCAGTGATTTTGAAGGGGGCATCTGGAGATACACCATATATTTT.

The chain is built from TRBV18 and TRBJ2-3; D gene ambiguous. Germline V gene lookup returns CDR1 KGHSH and CDR2 LQKENI. The CDR3 is 13 amino acids. V was pared by 0 bases and J by 3 bases, with 4 bases between. The CDR3 here is CASSPPSTDTQYF. DNA of the CDR3: TGTGCCAGCTCACCACCTTCGACAGATACGCAGTATTTT.

The chain links TRBV6-5 to TRBJ2-7; 8 bases agree with TRBD2. The CDR3 contains 14 residues. Germline V gives CDR1 MNHEY, CDR2 SVGAGI. The trim removed 6 bases at V and 0 bases at J, leaving 4 bases unmatched. CDR3 DNA: TGTGCCAGCAGAGGAGCGGGGGTCTCCTACGAGCAGTACTTC. It is translated as CASRGAGVSYEQYF.

The rearrangement uses TRBV7-2 and TRBJ1-1; 7 nucleotides agree with TRBD1. Germline-derived CDR1 and CDR2 are SGHTA and FQGNSA. The CDR3 totals 15 residues. Trimming at V came to 4 bases and at J to 6 bases, leaving 11 bases not matched to a gene. CDR3 in DNA: TGTGCCAGCAGCTCGTCCCGGGACAGATCCTCTGAAGCTTTCTTT. This codes for CASSSSRDRSSEAFF.

The J gene is TRBJ1-3, the V gene TRBV28, with D perhaps TRBD1 (5 bases). V was pared by 5 bases and J by 8 bases, with 10 bases between. Germline CDR1 is MDHEN and CDR2 is SYDVKM. The CDR3 sequence is 12 residues long. The CDR3 DNA is TGTGCCAGCAGTGGCGGGGGAGACACCATATATTTT. Translated, it gives CASSGGGDTIYF.

This chain joins TRBV28 and TRBJ2-3; 11 bases match TRBD2. Germline trimming cut 3 bases from V and 9 bases from J; bases unmatched to any gene: 11. The CDR3 is 16 residues long. The germline V gene has CDR1 MDHEN and CDR2 SYDVKM. The CDR3, as DNA: TGTGCCAGCAGTTTCCTCACTAGCGGGAGAGGAGAGACGCAGTATTTT. Its protein product is CASSFLTSGRGETQYF.

The J gene is TRBJ2-7, the V gene TRBV5-1; 11 bases match TRBD1. The CDR3 covers 14 residues. The ends lost 3 bases at V and 4 bases at J; junction bases unmatched: 3. The germline V gene has CDR1 SGHRS and CDR2 YFSETQ. The CDR3 region has the DNA TGCGCCAGCAGCTGGGACAGGGGGATGTACGAGCAGTACTTC. Encoded protein: CASSWDRGMYEQYF.

In nucleotides, the CDR3 is TGTGCCAGCAGTGCAGGCCAGAGCAATCAGCCCCAGCATTTT. Protein: CASSAGQSNQPQHF. The chain links TRBV25-1 to TRBJ1-5, with D uncertain. This CDR3 spans 14 amino acids. The germline V gene encodes CDR1 MGHDK and CDR2 SYGVNS. Trimming stripped 4 bases from V and 1 base from J, with 8 bases between.

The DNA for the CDR3 is TGTGCCAGCAGTTTGTCGTCGGGGGTGAACACTGAAGCTTTCTTT. Residues: CASSLSSGVNTEAFF. The rearrangement uses TRBV6-6 and TRBJ1-1, with TRBD1 as a possible D gene (5 bases). The CDR3 covers 15 residues. Trimming removed 4 bases at V and 0 bases at J, with 12 bases between. Germline CDR1 MNHNY, CDR2 SVGAGI (reference sequence).

The chain combines TRBV4-2 with TRBJ1-3; 8 bases fit TRBD1. The trim removed 2 bases at V and 8 bases at J, leaving 8 bases unmatched. Germline CDR1 LGHNA, CDR2 YNFKEQ. The CDR3 is made up of 15 amino acids. Here the CDR3 reads CASSQRAGQVDTIYF. The CDR3 DNA is TGTGCCAGCAGCCAACGGGCGGGACAGGTAGACACCATATATTTT.

V is TRBV29-1 and J is TRBJ2-7; possibly TRBD2 for D (6 bases). V was pared by 7 bases and J by 2 bases, with 18 bases between. The CDR3 has 14 amino acids. Germline V gives CDR1 SQVTM, CDR2 ANQGSEA. This chain's CDR3 is CSAIGDLAPYEQYF. The CDR3 region has the DNA TGCAGCGCCATCGGGGACTTGGCCCCCTACGAGCAGTACTTC.

The V gene is TRBV7-9, the J gene TRBJ2-5; 10 nucleotides agree with TRBD1. Germline lookup yields CDR1 SEHNR and CDR2 FQNEAQ (reference sequence). Trimming cost V 5 bases and J 3 bases; bases outside gene matches: 0. The length of the CDR3 is 13 residues. The CDR3 DNA is TGTGCCAGCAGCGGACAGGGGGAAGAGACCCAGTACTTC. It specifies CASSGQGEETQYF.

Only one count was recorded for this clone. This chain uses TRBV18 with TRBJ2-2; 8 bases fit TRBD1. CDR1 is KGHSH and CDR2 is LQKENI in the germline V gene. V dropped 4 bases and J dropped 0; count of bases not matched to a gene: 16. There are 20 residues in the CDR3. DNA for the CDR3: TGTGCCAGCTCACTCCGGGACAGGCCGGTTCGGGGCACGAACACCGGGGAGCTGTTTTTT. Translating it yields CASSLRDRPVRGTNTGELFF.

This clone was detected a few times. The chain uses TRBV7-9 and TRBJ1-6; 7 bases line up with TRBD1. The CDR3 consists of 15 residues. The J segment lost 7 bases and the V segment lost 2 bases, leaving 5 bases of the junction unmatched. Per germline, CDR1 SEHNR and CDR2 FQNEAQ (reference sequence). CDR3 protein: CASSLPGTVNSPLHF. The DNA of the CDR3 is TGTGCCAGCAGCTTACCCGGGACAGTCAATTCACCCCTCCACTTT.

The chain employs TRBV29-1 and TRBJ1-2; the match to TRBD1 covers 7 bases. The length of the CDR3 is 12 residues. The V gene end was trimmed by 7 bases and the J gene end by 5 bases; junction bases not matched to a gene: 7. Germline lookup yields CDR1 SQVTM and CDR2 ANQGSEA. CDR3 nucleotide sequence: TGCAGCGAGGGGGACAGCACGTATGGCTACACCTTC. This gives the protein CSEGDSTYGYTF.

The V call is TRBV19, the J call TRBJ2-1; possibly TRBD2 for D (6 bases). Trimming left V 7 bases short and J 3 bases short, with 16 bases between. There are 15 residues in the CDR3. CDR1 and CDR2 from the germline V gene are LNHDA and SQIVND (reference sequence). The CDR3 nucleotides read TGTGCCAGTAAGACTCGCGGGGAAAACTACAATGAGCAGTTCTTC. Its protein is CASKTRGENYNEQFF.

The rearrangement links TRBV6-5 to TRBJ2-7, with TRBD2 matching over 8 bases. The CDR3 totals 15 residues. In germline, CDR1 is MNHEY, CDR2 SVGAGI. V lost 8 bases to trimming and J lost 2 bases; unmatched junction nucleotides: 11. CDR3 sequence: CASGPRGGFAYEQYF. For the CDR3, the DNA is TGTGCCAGCGGGCCCCGGGGGGGTTTTGCCTACGAGCAGTACTTC.

The gene calls are TRBV28 and TRBJ1-1, with unresolved D. Germline lookup yields CDR1 MDHEN and CDR2 SYDVKM. This CDR3 spans 13 amino acids. The V end lost 3 bases, the J end lost 6 bases, and 11 bases lay between the germline ends. CDR3 sequence reads: CASSLTRPPEAFF. For the CDR3, the DNA is TGTGCCAGCAGTTTGACTAGACCCCCTGAAGCTTTCTTT.

This sequence joins TRBV6-4 and TRBJ2-7; no definite D call. CDR3 length: 13 amino acids. Germline V lookup: CDR1 MRHNA, CDR2 SNTAGT. Deletions cut 10 bases from V and 6 bases from J, with 19 bases between. CDR3 in amino acids: CATRNPAGTEQYF. CDR3 in DNA: TGTGCCACCCGAAACCCAGCAGGTACCGAGCAGTACTTC.

The V call is TRBV3-1 (or the pseudogene TRBV3-2), the J call TRBJ1-3; D uncertain. The germline V gene encodes CDR1 LGHDT and CDR2 YNNKEL (reference sequence). The V end was cut by 3 bases, the J end by 2 bases, with 11 bases between. This CDR3 has 15 residues. The CDR3 coding sequence is TGTGCCAGCAGCCATATCGGGAGGACTGGAAACACCATATATTTT. Translated, it gives CASSHIGRTGNTIYF.

This rearrangement joins TRBV2 to TRBJ2-7, with TRBD1 identical over 8 bases. V lost 0 bases to trimming and J lost 4 bases; unmatched junction nucleotides: 8. This CDR3 comprises 16 residues. Germline V gene data show CDR1 as SNHLY and CDR2 as FYNNEI. The CDR3 coding sequence is TGTGCCAGCAGTGAAGCGCGAGCAGGGGGCAGATACGAGCAGTACTTC. This codes for CASSEARAGGRYEQYF.